The clone carrying this T cell receptor (beta chain) was detected many times. Its antigen is currently unknown. These data are taken from a study of response to subunit inactivated influenza vaccine. Study-level points and caveats: New T cells are recruited in small numbers by each seasonal influenza vaccination, according to the authors' suggestion.

The germline V gene encodes CDR1 KGHDR and CDR2 SFDVKD. The length of the CDR3 is 12 residues. Trimming cost V 4 bases and J 2 bases, with 3 bases left between them. TCRdb itself ran the RT-PCR reads through MiXCR, one entry per CDR3 protein. In the table there are hundreds of thousands of distinct CDR3 sequences, around 14% of which are singletons. V usage is TRBV24-1 and J usage is TRBJ2-3, with unresolved D. Sample: PBMCs from blood, taken roughly 13 days after vaccination. This TCR was sampled from a man aged 50-60 years who received an inactivated influenza vaccine. The CDR3 nucleotides read TGTGCCACCAGTGAGTTCACAGATACGCAGTATTTT. Its protein is CATSEFTDTQYF.